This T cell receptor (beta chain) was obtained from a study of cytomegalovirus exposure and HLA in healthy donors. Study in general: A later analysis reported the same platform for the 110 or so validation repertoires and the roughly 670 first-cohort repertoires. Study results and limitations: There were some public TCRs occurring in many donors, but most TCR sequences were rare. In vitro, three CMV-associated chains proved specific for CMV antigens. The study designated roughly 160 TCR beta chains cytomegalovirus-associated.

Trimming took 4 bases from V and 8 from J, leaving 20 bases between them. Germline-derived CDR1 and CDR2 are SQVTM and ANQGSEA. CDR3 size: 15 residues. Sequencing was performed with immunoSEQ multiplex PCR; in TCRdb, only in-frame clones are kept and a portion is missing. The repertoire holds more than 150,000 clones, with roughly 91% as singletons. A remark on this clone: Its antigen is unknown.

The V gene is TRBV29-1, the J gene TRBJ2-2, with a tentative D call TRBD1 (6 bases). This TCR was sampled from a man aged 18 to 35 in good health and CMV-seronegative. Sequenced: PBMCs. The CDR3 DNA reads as TGCAGCGTTGGGGGGCCCTCCGGGACAACAGGGGAGCTGTTTTTT. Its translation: CSVGGPSGTTGELFF.